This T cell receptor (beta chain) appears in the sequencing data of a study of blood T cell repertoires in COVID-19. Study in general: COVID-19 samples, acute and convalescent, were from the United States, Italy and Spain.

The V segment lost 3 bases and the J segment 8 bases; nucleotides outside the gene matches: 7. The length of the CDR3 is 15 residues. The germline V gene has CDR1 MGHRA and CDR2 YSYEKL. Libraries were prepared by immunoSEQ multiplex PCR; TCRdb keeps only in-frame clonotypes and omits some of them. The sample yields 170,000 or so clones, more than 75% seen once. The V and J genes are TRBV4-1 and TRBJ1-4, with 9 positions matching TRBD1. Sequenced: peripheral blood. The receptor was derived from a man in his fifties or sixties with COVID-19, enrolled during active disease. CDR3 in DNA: TGCGCCAGCAGCCACCTGGGACAGGGAGGAGAAAAACTGTTTTTT. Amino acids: CASSHLGQGGEKLFF.